This TCR beta chain was sequenced in a study of blood T cell repertoires in COVID-19. Looking at the study overall: Sites in the United States, Italy and Spain provided acute and convalescent COVID-19 samples. T cells, B-cell-depleted T cells, or PBMCs supplied cDNA or gDNA.

A few counts support this clone. This CDR3 has 16 amino acids. The germline gives CDR1 SGDLS, CDR2 YYNGEE. The V gene end was trimmed by 3 bases and the J gene end by 1 base; junction bases not matched to a gene: 5. Per the authors' pipeline: For nucleated cells, counts were estimated from reference gene primer amplification. Repertoires were generated with immunoSEQ multiplex PCR, while TCRdb's copy carries only in-frame clones and drops some. V and J calls and clone size are given by that table; D and trimming were obtained from the DNA. The sample contains under 300,000 clones, 75% to 90% of which appear only once.

The receptor was derived from a man aged 25 to 45 who had recovered from COVID-19. The sample consisted of peripheral blood. This chain joins TRBV9 and TRBJ2-3; 10 bases are shared with TRBD1. The CDR3 DNA is TGTGCCAGCAGCGCTTGGGGACAGGGGCGCACAGATACGCAGTATTTT. This encodes CASSAWGQGRTDTQYF.